Listed here are 2 T cell receptor beta chains from one sample, sequenced in a study of T cell responses to AZD1222 COVID-19 vaccine. The assay was immunoSEQ multiplex PCR, and TCRdb's table has in-frame clones only and misses some. Altogether some 170,000 clones are present, roughly 92% being singletons, with the ten largest covering about 1.7%. The sequencing here drew on peripheral blood, taken 28 days after the second AZD1222 dose. These receptors were obtained from an adult who received the AZD1222 COVID-19 vaccine.

The rearrangement uses TRBV30 and TRBJ2-2, with 10 bases that match TRBD1. The CDR3 consists of 16 residues. Germline CDR1 GTSNPN, CDR2 SVGIG (reference sequence). J was trimmed by 5 bases and V by 2 bases; bases with no gene match: 8. Written as DNA, the CDR3 is TGTGCCTGGAGTCCCAGGGACAGGGGAAGGACCGGGGAGCTGTTTTTT. This encodes CAWSPRDRGRTGELFF. The variable domain in full, completed from reference TRBV30 and TRBJ2-2, reads SQTIHQWPATLVQPVGSPLSLECTVEGTSNPNLYWYRQAAGRGLQLLFYSVGIGQISSEVPQNLSASRPQDRQFILSSKKLLLSDSGFYLCAWSPRDRGRTGELFFGEGSRLTVL.

The J gene is TRBJ2-7, the V gene TRBV7-2, with 12 bases identical to TRBD2. Germline CDR1 reads SGHTA; CDR2 reads FQGNSA. The CDR3 consists of 17 residues. Trimming took 2 bases from V and 4 from J; bases not matched to a gene: 9. DNA of the CDR3: TGTGCCAGCAGCTTATATTCCCTAGCGGGGGGGAATTACGAGCAGTACTTC. It codes for CASSLYSLAGGNYEQYF.